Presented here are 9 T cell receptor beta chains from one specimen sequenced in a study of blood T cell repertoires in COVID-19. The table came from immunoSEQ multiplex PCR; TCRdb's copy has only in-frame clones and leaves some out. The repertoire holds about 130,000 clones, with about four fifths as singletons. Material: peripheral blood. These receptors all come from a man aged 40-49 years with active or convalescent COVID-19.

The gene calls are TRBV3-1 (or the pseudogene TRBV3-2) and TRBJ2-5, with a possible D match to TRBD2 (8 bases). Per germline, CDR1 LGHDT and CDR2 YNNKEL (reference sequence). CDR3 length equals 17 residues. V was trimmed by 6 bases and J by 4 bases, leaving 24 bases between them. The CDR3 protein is CASSLNHRDSGGETQYF. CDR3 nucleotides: TGTGCCAGCAGTCTAAACCACCGGGACAGCGGGGGAGAGACCCAGTACTTC.

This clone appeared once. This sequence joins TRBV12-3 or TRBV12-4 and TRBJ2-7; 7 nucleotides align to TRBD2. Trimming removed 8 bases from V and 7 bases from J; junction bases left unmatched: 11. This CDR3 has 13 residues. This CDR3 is CASRRGKGYEQYF. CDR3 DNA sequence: TGTGCCAGCCGGCGGGGGAAGGGGTATGAGCAGTACTTC.

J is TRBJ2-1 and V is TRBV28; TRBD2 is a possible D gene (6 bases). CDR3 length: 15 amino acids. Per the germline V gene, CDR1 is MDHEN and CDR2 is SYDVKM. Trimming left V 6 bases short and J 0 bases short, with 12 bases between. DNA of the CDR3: TGTGCCAGCAGCCCCGGGGGAGCCTCCTACAATGAGCAGTTCTTC. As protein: CASSPGGASYNEQFF.

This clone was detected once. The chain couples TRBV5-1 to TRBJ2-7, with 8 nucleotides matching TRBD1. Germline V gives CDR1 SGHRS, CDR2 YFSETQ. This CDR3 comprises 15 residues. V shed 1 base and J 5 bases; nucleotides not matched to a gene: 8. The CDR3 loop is CASSLMFRTGNEQYF. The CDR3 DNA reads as TGCGCCAGCAGCTTGATGTTTAGGACAGGGAACGAGCAGTACTTC.

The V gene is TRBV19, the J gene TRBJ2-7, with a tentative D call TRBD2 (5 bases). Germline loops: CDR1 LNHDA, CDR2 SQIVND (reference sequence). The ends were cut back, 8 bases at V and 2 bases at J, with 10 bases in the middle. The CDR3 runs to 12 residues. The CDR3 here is CASREGPYEQYF. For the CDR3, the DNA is TGTGCCAGTCGGGAAGGGCCCTACGAGCAGTACTTC. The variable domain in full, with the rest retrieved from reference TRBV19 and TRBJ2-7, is DGGITQSPKYLFRKEGQNVTLSCEQNLNHDAMYWYRQDPGQGLRLIYYSQIVNDFQKGDIAEGYSVSREKKESFPLTVTSAQKNPTAFYLCASREGPYEQYFGPGTRLTVT.

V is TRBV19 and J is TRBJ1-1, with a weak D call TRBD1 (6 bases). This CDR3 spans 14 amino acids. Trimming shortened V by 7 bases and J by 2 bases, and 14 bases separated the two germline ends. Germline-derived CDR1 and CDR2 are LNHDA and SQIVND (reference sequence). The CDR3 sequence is CASKTGGSNTEAFF. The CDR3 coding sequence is TGTGCCAGTAAGACAGGAGGCTCAAACACTGAAGCTTTCTTT.

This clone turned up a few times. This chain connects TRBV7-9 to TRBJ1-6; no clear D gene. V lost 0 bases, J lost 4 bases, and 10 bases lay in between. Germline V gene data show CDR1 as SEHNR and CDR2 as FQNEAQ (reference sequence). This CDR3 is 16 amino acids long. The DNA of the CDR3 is TGTGCCAGCAGCTTAGCGGGCCCTACGTATAATTCACCCCTCCACTTT. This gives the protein CASSLAGPTYNSPLHF.

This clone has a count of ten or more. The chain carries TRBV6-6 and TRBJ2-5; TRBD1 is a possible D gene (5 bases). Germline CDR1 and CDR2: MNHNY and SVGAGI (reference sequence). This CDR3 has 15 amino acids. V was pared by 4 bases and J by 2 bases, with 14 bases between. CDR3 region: CASSSAQAMQETQYF. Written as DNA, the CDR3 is TGTGCCAGCAGTTCGGCACAGGCAATGCAAGAGACCCAGTACTTC.

The CDR3 coding sequence is TGTGCCAGCAGCTTAGTGTTAGCGGGGGCAAACACCGGGGAGCTGTTTTTT. Amino acids: CASSLVLAGANTGELFF. The chain joins TRBV11-3 to TRBJ2-2, with 9 nucleotides matching TRBD2. Germline CDR1 reads SGHNT; CDR2 reads YENEEA. CDR3 length equals 17 residues. With V trimmed by 1 base and J by 2 bases, 5 bases remained unmatched.